This T cell receptor beta chain was captured by sequencing in a study of CD8 T cells in ankylosing spondylitis. Study-wide findings and caveats: Disease-linked clones were reportedly significantly enriched in matched ankylosing spondylitis synovial fluid. Blood of patients with ankylosing spondylitis appeared to be characterized by a TCR beta motif of several highly homologous variants. Researchers report that disease-linked clones proved CD8+ and relatively rare in peripheral blood.

V lost 1 base to trimming and J lost 0 bases, with 7 bases between them. CDR1 and CDR2 from the germline V gene are MNHEY and SVGEGT. The CDR3 totals 14 residues. MiXCR, applied by TCRdb to the 5' RACE reads, yields one record per CDR3 protein. The table includes 36,000 or so distinct CDR3 sequences, 10% to 15% detected once. In regard to this clonotype: The antigen is unknown.

The TCR was taken from a male donor with ankylosing spondylitis. Sequencing used synovial fluid, either unsorted or a sorted T cell fraction (not recorded which). The V call is TRBV6-2 or TRBV6-3, the J call TRBJ2-7; the D is unclear. The CDR3 spells CASSYWSISYEQYF. In DNA, the CDR3 is TGTGCCAGCAGTTACTGGTCAATCTCCTACGAGCAGTACTTC.